The sequence of this TCR beta chain was determined in a study of T cells in Graves' hyperthyroidism and ophthalmopathy. This clonotype was counted at least ten times. V dropped 7 bases and J dropped 3; count of bases not matched to a gene: 8. Germline V gives CDR1 LNHDA, CDR2 SQIVND (reference sequence). The CDR3 has 15 amino acids. Amplified TCR beta CDR3 regions derived from RNA transcripts. In the first-round RT-PCR of the TCR CDR3, the HTBI primer set was used. MiXCR, run by TCRdb on the multiplex PCR reads, gives a single entry per CDR3 protein. The profile shows 450,000 to 600,000 distinct CDR3 sequences, approximately 14% of them singletons. Each diagnosis drew on symptoms, thyroxine, TRAb, thyroid ultrasound and orbital computed tomography findings.

Specimen: blood. The chain is built from TRBV19 and TRBJ2-1; 8 bases agree with TRBD2. The source of this sequence is a middle-aged woman with Graves' hyperthyroidism. CDR3 sequence: CASKLREDYYNEQFF. As DNA, the CDR3 is TGTGCCAGTAAACTGCGGGAGGACTACTACAATGAGCAGTTCTTC.